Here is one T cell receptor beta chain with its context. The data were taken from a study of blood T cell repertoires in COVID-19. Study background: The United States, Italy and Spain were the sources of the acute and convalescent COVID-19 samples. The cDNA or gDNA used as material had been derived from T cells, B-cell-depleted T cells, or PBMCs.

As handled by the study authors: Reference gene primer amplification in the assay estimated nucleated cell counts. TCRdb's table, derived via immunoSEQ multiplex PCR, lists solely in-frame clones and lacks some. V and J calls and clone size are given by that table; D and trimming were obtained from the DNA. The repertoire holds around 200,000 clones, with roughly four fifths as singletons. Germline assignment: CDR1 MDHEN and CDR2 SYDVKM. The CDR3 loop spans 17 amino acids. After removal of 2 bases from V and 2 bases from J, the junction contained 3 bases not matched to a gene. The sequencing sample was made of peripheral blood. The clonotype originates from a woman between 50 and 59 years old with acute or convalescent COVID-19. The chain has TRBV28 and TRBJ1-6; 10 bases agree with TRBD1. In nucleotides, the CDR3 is TGTGCCAGCAGTTTAACGACAGGGGGCACCTATAATTCACCCCTCCACTTT. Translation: CASSLTTGGTYNSPLHF.